Listed below are T cell receptor beta chains from one sample, sequenced in a study of shared clonotypes between healthy human individuals. The protocol was immunoSEQ multiplex PCR, while the TCRdb copy is restricted to in-frame clones and leaves out a portion. The sample contains 2 million to 3 million clones, 80% to 95% of which appear only once. The sequencing input was naive CD4+ T cells from PBMCs. The source is a man younger than 30 in good health. Some clones in this sample may be carry-over from other donors' samples. The CDR3 runs from the conserved cysteine through the conserved F or W. D genes are given only for firm matches. Rows give clone size only sometimes, using once, few, many, or a class for an expanded clone.

TRBJ1-1 . TRBV5-6 . CASSLGGILRNTEAFF TGTGCCAGCAGCTTGGGGGGAATACTGCGGAACACTGAAGCTTTCTTT
TRBJ2-2 TRBD2 TRBV2 . CASRPPGLADFTGELFF TGTGCCAGCAGGCCCCCGGGACTAGCGGATTTCACCGGGGAGCTGTTTTTT
TRBJ2-7 TRBD2 TRBV5-4 . CASSLITGTSAYEQYF TGTGCCAGCAGCTTAATAACCGGGACTAGCGCCTACGAGCAGTACTTC
TRBJ2-5 TRBD1 TRBV11-3 . CASSLDGTGETQYF TGTGCCAGCAGCTTAGATGGGACAGGGGAGACCCAGTACTTC
TRBJ2-7 TRBD1 TRBV7-9 . CASSLSRDSYEQYF TGTGCCAGCAGCTTATCTAGGGACAGCTACGAGCAGTACTTC
TRBJ2-1 TRBD2 TRBV5-1 once CASSFVQREWSSYNEQFF TGCGCCAGCAGCTTCGTTCAGCGGGAGTGGAGCTCCTACAATGAGCAGTTCTTC
TRBJ2-5 . TRBV7-2 . CASSLVLGGAETQYF TGTGCCAGCAGCTTAGTTCTTGGGGGAGCAGAGACCCAGTACTTC
TRBJ2-2 . TRBV15 . CATSSRVSDPFTGELFF TGTGCCACCAGCAGTCGGGTCTCAGACCCCTTCACCGGGGAGCTGTTTTTT
TRBJ2-3 . TRBV10-1 . CASSEGATDTQYF TGCGCCAGCAGTGAGGGAGCCACAGATACGCAGTATTTT
TRBJ2-1 . TRBV7-9 . CASSLLGGPYNEQFF TGTGCCAGCAGCTTGTTGGGGGGCCCTTACAATGAGCAGTTCTTC